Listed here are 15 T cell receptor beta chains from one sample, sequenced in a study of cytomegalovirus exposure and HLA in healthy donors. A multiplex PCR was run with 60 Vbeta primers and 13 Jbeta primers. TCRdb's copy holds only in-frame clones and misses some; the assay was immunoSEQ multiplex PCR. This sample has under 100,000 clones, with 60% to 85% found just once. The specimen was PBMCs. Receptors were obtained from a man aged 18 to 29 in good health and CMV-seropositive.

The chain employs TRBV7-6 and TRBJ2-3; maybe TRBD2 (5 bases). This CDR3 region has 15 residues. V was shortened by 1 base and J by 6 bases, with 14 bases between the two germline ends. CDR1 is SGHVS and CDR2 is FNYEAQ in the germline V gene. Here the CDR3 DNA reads TGTGCCAGCAGCTTAGGCCCTAGCTCAGGCGATACGCAGTATTTT. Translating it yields CASSLGPSSGDTQYF. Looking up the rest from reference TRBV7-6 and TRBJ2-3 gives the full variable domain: GAGVSQSPRYKVTKRGQDVALRCDPISGHVSLYWYRQALGQGPEFLTYFNYEAQQDKSGLPNDRFSAERPEGSISTLTIQRTEQRDSAMYRCASSLGPSSGDTQYFGPGTRLTVL.

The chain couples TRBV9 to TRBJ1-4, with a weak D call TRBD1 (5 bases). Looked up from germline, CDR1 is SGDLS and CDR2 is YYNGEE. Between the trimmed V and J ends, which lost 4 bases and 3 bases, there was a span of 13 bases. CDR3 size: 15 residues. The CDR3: CASSRSGGANEKLFF. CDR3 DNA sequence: TGTGCCAGCAGCCGATCCGGGGGGGCTAATGAAAAACTGTTTTTT.

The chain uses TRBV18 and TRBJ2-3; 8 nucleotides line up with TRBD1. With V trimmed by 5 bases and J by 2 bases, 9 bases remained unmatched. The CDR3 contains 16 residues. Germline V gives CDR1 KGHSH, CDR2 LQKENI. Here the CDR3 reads CASSAPRGRDTDTQYF. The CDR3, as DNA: TGTGCCAGCTCAGCGCCCAGGGGGCGAGACACAGATACGCAGTATTTT.

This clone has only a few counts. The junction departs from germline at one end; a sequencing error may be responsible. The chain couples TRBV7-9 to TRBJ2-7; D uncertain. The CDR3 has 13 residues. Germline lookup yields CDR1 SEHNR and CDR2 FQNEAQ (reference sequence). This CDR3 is CASSPRRSSEQYF. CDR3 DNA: TGTGCCAGCAGCCCCCGTCGGTCCTCCGAGCAGTACTTC.

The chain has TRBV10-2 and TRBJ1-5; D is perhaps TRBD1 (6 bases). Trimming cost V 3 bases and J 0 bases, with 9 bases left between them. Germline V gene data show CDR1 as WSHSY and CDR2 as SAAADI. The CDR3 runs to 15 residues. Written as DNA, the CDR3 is TGCGCCAGCAGTGACACAGGGCATAGCAATCAGCCCCAGCATTTT. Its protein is CASSDTGHSNQPQHF.

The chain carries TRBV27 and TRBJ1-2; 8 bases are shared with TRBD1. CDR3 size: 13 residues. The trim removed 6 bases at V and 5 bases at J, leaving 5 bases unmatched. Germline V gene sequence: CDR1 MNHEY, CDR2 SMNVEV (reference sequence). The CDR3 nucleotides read TGTGCCAGCAGCCCACAGGGGGTTTATGGCTACACCTTC. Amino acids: CASSPQGVYGYTF.

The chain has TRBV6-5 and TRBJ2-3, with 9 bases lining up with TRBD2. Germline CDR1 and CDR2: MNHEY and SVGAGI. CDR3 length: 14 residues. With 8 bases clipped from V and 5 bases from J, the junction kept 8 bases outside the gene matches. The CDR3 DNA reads TGTGCCAGCCGGGCGGGGGGGGGCGGAGATACGCAGTATTTT. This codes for CASRAGGGGDTQYF.

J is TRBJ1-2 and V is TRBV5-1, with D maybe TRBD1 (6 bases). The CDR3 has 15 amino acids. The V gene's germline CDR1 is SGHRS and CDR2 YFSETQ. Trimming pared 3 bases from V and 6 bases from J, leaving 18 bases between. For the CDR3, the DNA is TGCGCCAGCAGCTCCGAACAGGGAAGGATCAATGGCTACACCTTC. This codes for CASSSEQGRINGYTF.

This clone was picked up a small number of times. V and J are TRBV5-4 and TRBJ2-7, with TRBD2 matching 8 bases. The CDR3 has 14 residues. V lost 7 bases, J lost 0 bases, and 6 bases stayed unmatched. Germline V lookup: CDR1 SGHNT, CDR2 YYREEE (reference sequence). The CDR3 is CASQPGLVSYEQYF. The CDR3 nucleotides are TGTGCCAGCCAACCGGGACTAGTCTCCTACGAGCAGTACTTC.

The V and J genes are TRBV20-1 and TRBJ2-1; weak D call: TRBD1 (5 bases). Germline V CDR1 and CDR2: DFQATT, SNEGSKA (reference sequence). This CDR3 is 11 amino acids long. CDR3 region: CLTTGYNEQFF. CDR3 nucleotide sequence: TGCTTAACAACAGGATACAATGAGCAGTTCTTC.

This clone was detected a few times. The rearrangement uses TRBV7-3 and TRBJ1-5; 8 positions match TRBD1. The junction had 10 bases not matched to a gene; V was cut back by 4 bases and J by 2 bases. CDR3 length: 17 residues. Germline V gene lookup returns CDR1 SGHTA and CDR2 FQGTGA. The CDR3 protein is CASSWLTGVGGNQPQHF. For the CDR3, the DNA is TGTGCCAGCAGCTGGCTGACAGGGGTTGGGGGCAATCAGCCCCAGCATTTT.

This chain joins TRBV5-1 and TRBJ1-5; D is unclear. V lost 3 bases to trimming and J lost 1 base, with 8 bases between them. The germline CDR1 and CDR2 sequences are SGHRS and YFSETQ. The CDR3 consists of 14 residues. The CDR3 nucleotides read TGCGCCAGCAGCTCCTCCCCCAGCAATCAGCCCCAGCATTTT. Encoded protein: CASSSSPSNQPQHF.

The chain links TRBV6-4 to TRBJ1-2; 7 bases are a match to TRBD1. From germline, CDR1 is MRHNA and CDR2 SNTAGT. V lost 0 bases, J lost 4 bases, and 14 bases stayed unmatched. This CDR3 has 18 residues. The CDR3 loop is CASSDSKSTGKVTYGYTF. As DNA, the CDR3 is TGTGCCAGCAGTGACTCTAAATCGACAGGGAAAGTCACCTATGGCTACACCTTC.

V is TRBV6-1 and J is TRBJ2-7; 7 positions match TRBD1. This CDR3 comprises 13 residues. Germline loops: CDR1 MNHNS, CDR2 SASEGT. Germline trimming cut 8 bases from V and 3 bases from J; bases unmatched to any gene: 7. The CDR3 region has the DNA TGTGCCAGCGATGGGACAGATGGCTACGAGCAGTACTTC. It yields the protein CASDGTDGYEQYF.

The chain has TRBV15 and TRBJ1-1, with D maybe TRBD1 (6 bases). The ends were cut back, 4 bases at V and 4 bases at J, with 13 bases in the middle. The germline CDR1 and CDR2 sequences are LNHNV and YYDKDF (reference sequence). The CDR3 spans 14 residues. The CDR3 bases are TGTGCCACCAGCACTCGCAGGGGTGGCACTGAAGCTTTCTTT. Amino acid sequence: CATSTRRGGTEAFF.